This T cell receptor (beta chain) was sequenced in a study of radiotherapy plus CTLA-4 blockade in lung cancer (dated by TCRdb to the late 2010s). The study in broad terms: Objective responses were observed in around 20% of enrolled patients, and disease control was achieved in less than 35%. The research as a whole found: After treatment with radiotherapy and ipilimumab, TCR clones that originated in tumors expanded in peripheral blood. Early dynamic changes in blood T cell clones, together with increased serum interferon-beta after radiation, were reported as the strongest predictors of response.

The study tested focal radiation therapy combined with CTLA-4 blockade (ipilimumab) in patients with chemo-refractory metastatic non-small-cell lung cancer. To note about this clone: The clone's antigen remains unknown. Base qualities were left out, and no much larger clone turns up one base away.

Libraries came from the immunoSEQ multiplex PCR assay. In its TCRdb copy, this immuneACCESS table keeps in-frame sequences only and misses some clones. Where compared with another copy, unresolved V genes explain less than half of these, and the others have no known cause. Recorded for this sample are about 97,000 clones; about 70% of them occurred a single time. Clones ranked in the top ten supply about 3% of the sample. The CDR3 runs 15 amino acids, cysteine and phenylalanine included. CDR3 DNA only is kept here, 45 bases in frame from base 1. V ends up 6 bases short and J 8 bases short, with an unmatched junction base count of 5. The CDR1 and CDR2 encoded by the germline V gene are MNHEY and SVGAGI.

The sequence was collected from a human donor with non-small cell lung cancer who had a partial response to radiotherapy plus ipilimumab. Some clones in this sample may be carry-over from other donors' samples. The input for sequencing was peripheral blood, taken from a patient treated with radiotherapy plus ipilimumab. The sequence joins TRBV6-5 to TRBJ2-1; a stretch of 15 junction bases matches TRBD2. This receptor has the CDR3 CASSPGTSGRHEQFF. The DNA sequence reads TGTGCCAGCAGCCCCGGGACTAGCGGGAGGCATGAGCAGTTCTTC.